A single sample gave rise to the 12 T cell receptor beta chains below, sequenced in a study of CD8 T cells in ankylosing spondylitis. MiXCR was run by TCRdb on the 5' RACE reads, yielding one entry per CDR3 protein. The sample carries more than 300,000 distinct CDR3 sequences, under 14% recorded once. The source material was blood, either unsorted or a sorted T cell fraction (not recorded which). These TCRs come from a female donor with ankylosing spondylitis or in good health (not recorded which).

This clonotype was found a few times. This chain uses TRBV5-1 with TRBJ1-1, with D uncertain. Germline V gene data show CDR1 as SGHRS and CDR2 as YFSETQ. The CDR3 loop spans 13 amino acids. V was pared by 7 bases and J by 2 bases, with 12 bases between. Here the CDR3 DNA reads TGCGCCAGCGGCCCAGACGGAAACACTGAAGCTTTCTTT. It is translated as CASGPDGNTEAFF. The entire variable domain, with the rest obtained from reference TRBV5-1 and TRBJ1-1, is as follows: KAGVTQTPRYLIKTRGQQVTLSCSPISGHRSVSWYQQTPGQGLQFLFEYFSETQRNKGNFPGRFSGRQFSNSRSEMNVSTLELGDSALYLCASGPDGNTEAFFGQGTRLTVV.

This clonotype was recorded many times. The chain recombines TRBV6-1 with TRBJ2-7; D unresolved. CDR1 and CDR2 (germline): MNHNS, SASEGT. The ends were cut back, 4 bases at V and 7 bases at J, with 17 bases in the middle. This CDR3 is 14 amino acids long. CDR3 sequence: CASSATGPWQEQYF. CDR3 bases: TGTGCCAGCAGTGCCACCGGGCCCTGGCAGGAGCAGTACTTC.

In its sample, this clonotype was seen many times. The chain recombines TRBV12-3 or TRBV12-4 with TRBJ1-2; D unresolved. The CDR3 has 14 residues. V lost 5 bases and J 4 bases, leaving 14 bases between the germline ends. DNA for the CDR3: TGTGCCAGCAGTCCCCCGCCGCCACCCTATGGCTACACCTTC. Encoded protein: CASSPPPPPYGYTF.

This clonotype was seen many times. V is TRBV6-1 and J is TRBJ1-4, with D uncertain. Germline-derived CDR1 and CDR2 are MNHNS and SASEGT. The CDR3 sequence is 14 residues long. Trimming removed 8 bases from V and 2 bases from J, with 12 bases in between. In nucleotides, the CDR3 is TGTGCCAGCTCTCTTAGGTCGACTAATGAAAAACTGTTTTTT. It yields the protein CASSLRSTNEKLFF.

This clonotype was seen just once. The chain has TRBV5-1 and TRBJ1-1; 7 bases agree with TRBD1. V lost 4 bases, J lost 1 base, and 7 bases stayed unmatched. Germline CDR1 is SGHRS and CDR2 is YFSETQ. CDR3 size: 15 residues. This CDR3 is CASSLWTGTNTEAFF. CDR3 in DNA: TGCGCCAGCAGCCTATGGACAGGAACGAACACTGAAGCTTTCTTT.

This clonotype has at least ten counts. This chain joins TRBV3-1 and TRBJ1-2, with D tentatively TRBD1 (5 bases). With 4 bases removed from V and 0 bases from J, the gap between germline ends came to 9 bases. Per germline, CDR1 LGHDT and CDR2 YNNKEL (reference sequence). CDR3 length: 14 amino acids. CDR3 DNA: TGTGCCAGCAGCCCCCTGACAGCTAACTATGGCTACACCTTC. As protein: CASSPLTANYGYTF. The full variable domain, with the rest looked up from reference TRBV3-1 and TRBJ1-2, is DTAVSQTPKYLVTQMGNDKSIKCEQNLGHDTMYWYKQDSKKFLKIMFSYNNKELIINETVPNRFSPKSPDKAHLNLHINSLELGDSAVYFCASSPLTANYGYTFGSGTRLTVV.

In its sample, this clonotype was seen many times. The chain employs TRBV28 and TRBJ2-7; the D gene could be TRBD1 or TRBD2 (6 bases each). Germline V gene data show CDR1 as MDHEN and CDR2 as SYDVKM. V was clipped by 3 bases and J by 2 bases, with 11 bases between them. There are 14 residues in the CDR3. CDR3 sequence reads: CASSFSGGTYEQYF. In DNA form, the CDR3 reads TGTGCCAGCAGTTTCTCCGGGGGCACCTACGAGCAGTACTTC.

This clonotype has ten or more counts. The rearrangement uses TRBV5-1 and TRBJ1-6; TRBD1 matches 7 bases. This CDR3 contains 15 residues. CDR1 is SGHRS and CDR2 is YFSETQ in the germline V gene. V lost 4 bases and J lost 10; bases outside the gene matches: 11. DNA of the CDR3: TGCGCCAGCAGCGATCGACAGGGATGGGGATCACCCCTCCACTTT. Protein sequence: CASSDRQGWGSPLHF.

J is TRBJ2-2 and V is TRBV18; D gene unclear. Germline-derived CDR1 and CDR2 are KGHSH and LQKENI. This CDR3 has 13 residues. Trimming stripped 3 bases from V and 6 bases from J, with 8 bases between. CDR3 sequence (DNA): TGTGCCAGCTCACCGGCTGCATCCGGGGAGCTGTTTTTT. This sequence encodes CASSPAASGELFF.

This chain joins TRBV3-1 and TRBJ1-6; a weak D match, TRBD1 (6 bases). The CDR3 loop spans 16 amino acids. Germline V CDR1 and CDR2: LGHDT, YNNKEL (reference sequence). V gave up 3 bases and J gave up 9 bases, with 18 bases separating them. Here the CDR3 reads CASSQDRRNPRSPLHF. The DNA for the CDR3 is TGTGCCAGCAGCCAGGACAGAAGGAATCCTCGTTCACCCCTCCACTTT.

This clonotype was seen only a few times. This chain links TRBV7-2 with TRBJ2-7; D is perhaps TRBD2 (5 bases). V lost 2 bases to trimming and J lost 5 bases, with 16 bases between them. The germline V gene has CDR1 SGHTA and CDR2 FQGNSA. This CDR3 is 15 amino acids long. The CDR3 coding sequence is TGTGCCAGCAGCTTATTTAGCGTTAGTCAGGACGAGCAGTACTTC. As protein: CASSLFSVSQDEQYF.

This clonotype was detected many times. In DNA, the CDR3 is TGTGCCAGCAGACCGGATGGGACAGCGGCAGAAAAACTGTTTTTT. Its protein is CASRPDGTAAEKLFF. V usage is TRBV12-3 or TRBV12-4 and J usage is TRBJ1-4, with 7 bases lining up with TRBD1. The CDR3 is made up of 15 amino acids. Losses at the gene ends were 6 bases for V and 8 bases for J; bases not matched to a gene: 12.